Listed below are T cell receptor beta chains from one sample, sequenced in a study of T cell repertoires in cytomegalovirus infection. No antigen has been identified for these receptors. TCRdb re-analysed the reads in MiXCR, keeping a single row per CDR3 protein. Of roughly 500,000 distinct CDR3 sequences in the sample, about 33% are singletons; the top ten hold roughly a sixth. The material was cultured PBMCs, obtained from culture after CMV antigen stimulation. Source of these receptors: a human donor in good health (CMV status not recorded). Some clones in this sample may be carry-over from other donors' samples. The CDR3 runs from the conserved cysteine through the conserved F or W. D genes are given only for firm matches. Clone size is given for some rows only: seen once, a few or many times, or a class if the clone is expanded.

J gene	clone size	V gene	D gene	CDR3 protein	CDR3 DNA
TRBJ2-2	many	TRBV5-6	TRBD2	CASSLELAAGELFF	TGTGCCAGCAGCTTGGAACTAGCGGCCGGGGAGCTGTTTTTT
TRBJ2-1	NA	TRBV6-1	TRBD2	CASRKDPGTSLVF	TGTGCCAGCAGGAAGGACCCCGGGACTAGCCTCGTCTTC
TRBJ2-3	NA	TRBV29-1	NA	CSVEDWTNRDRTQYF	TGCAGCGTGGAAGATTGGACAAACCGGGACCGAACGCAGTATTTT
TRBJ2-3	few	TRBV9	TRBD1	CASSVQTGDGTDTQYF	TGTGCCAGCAGCGTCCAGACAGGGGATGGCACAGATACGCAGTATTTT
TRBJ1-5	NA	TRBV5-1	NA	CASSLSGDPGQPQHF	TGCGCCAGCAGCTTGTCAGGGGATCCGGGGCAGCCCCAGCATTTT
TRBJ1-2	NA	TRBV5-4	NA	CASSWDGGGYGYTF	TGTGCCAGCAGCTGGGACGGGGGAGGCTATGGCTACACCTTC
TRBJ2-3	few	TRBV27	TRBD2	CASSAPTSGADTQYF	TGTGCCAGCAGTGCCCCGACTAGCGGGGCAGATACGCAGTATTTT
TRBJ2-5	NA	TRBV4-3	TRBD1	CASSLDGPGTEATQETQYF	TGCGCCAGCAGCCTAGACGGCCCCGGGACAGAAGCAACCCAAGAGACCCAGTACTTC
TRBJ2-2	NA	TRBV12-3/TRBV12-4	NA	CASSLAQSVGELFF	TGTGCCAGCAGTTTAGCACAAAGTGTCGGGGAGCTGTTTTTT
TRBJ1-4	NA	TRBV12-3/TRBV12-4	NA	CASSSGLVVGEKLFF	TGTGCCAGCAGCTCAGGACTTGTTGTGGGTGAAAAACTGTTTTTT
TRBJ1-5	NA	TRBV11-2	NA	CASSPAGHNQPQHF	TGTGCCAGCAGCCCAGCAGGGCACAATCAGCCCCAGCATTTT
TRBJ1-2	many	TRBV5-4	NA	CASSWGGQNYGYTF	TGTGCCAGCAGCTGGGGCGGACAGAACTATGGCTACACCTTC
TRBJ2-5	NA	TRBV10-3	NA	CAIRRQEGETQYF	TGTGCCATCAGACGACAGGAAGGGGAGACCCAGTACTTC
TRBJ1-5	few	TRBV12-3/TRBV12-4	NA	CASRGGMHQPQHF	TGTGCCAGCAGGGGGGGGATGCATCAGCCCCAGCATTTT
TRBJ2-3	few	TRBV6-2/TRBV6-3	TRBD1	CASSPDRFTDTQYF	TGTGCCAGCAGCCCGGACAGGTTCACAGATACGCAGTATTTT
TRBJ1-5	few	TRBV19	NA	CASSISRRRSNQPQHF	TGTGCCAGTAGTATAAGCCGGAGGCGGAGCAATCAGCCCCAGCATTTT
TRBJ2-1	many	TRBV7-2	TRBD1	CASSLQGASYNEQFF	TGTGCCAGCAGCCTGCAGGGGGCTTCCTACAATGAGCAGTTCTTC
TRBJ1-1	few	TRBV6-1	NA	CASAKAGAREAFF	TGTGCCAGCGCCAAGGCCGGGGCGAGAGAGGCTTTCTTT
TRBJ2-5	NA	TRBV6-2/TRBV6-3	TRBD2	CASRRLAGGLTQYF	TGTGCCAGCAGAAGACTAGCGGGAGGCTTGACCCAGTACTTC
TRBJ2-1	NA	TRBV28	TRBD2	CASRSTSPSSYNEQFF	TGTGCCAGCAGATCGACTAGCCCGAGCTCCTACAATGAGCAGTTCTTC
TRBJ2-2	NA	TRBV5-5	TRBD1	CASSPEGQGARTGELFF	TGTGCCAGCAGCCCCGAAGGACAGGGGGCGCGCACCGGGGAGCTGTTTTTT
TRBJ1-1	once	TRBV19	NA	CASSIQARSTEAFF	TGTGCCAGTAGTATACAGGCAAGAAGCACTGAAGCTTTCTTT
TRBJ2-6	few	TRBV28	TRBD1	CASSRDSSGANVLTF	TGTGCCAGCAGCCGGGACAGCTCTGGGGCCAACGTCCTGACTTTC
TRBJ2-5	NA	TRBV10-3	TRBD1	CAISGTGQGKETQYF	TGTGCCATCAGTGGAACGGGACAGGGAAAAGAGACCCAGTACTTC
TRBJ2-1	NA	TRBV6-1	NA	CASSLASVAPQFF	TGTGCCAGCAGTTTAGCTAGCGTCGCTCCCCAGTTCTTC
TRBJ1-6	many	TRBV7-9	NA	CASSLAFPRGNSPLHF	TGTGCCAGCAGCTTAGCGTTCCCTCGGGGAAATTCACCCCTCCACTTT
TRBJ2-7	NA	TRBV6-8	NA	CASKRGGGRASYEQYF	TGTGCCAGCAAAAGGGGGGGTGGCAGGGCATCCTACGAGCAGTACTTC
TRBJ2-1	few	TRBV7-2	TRBD1	CASSRDRGDNEQFF	TGTGCCAGCAGCCGGGACAGGGGCGACAATGAGCAGTTCTTC
TRBJ2-1	few	TRBV14	NA	CASSHRRLRGRNEQFF	TGTGCCAGCAGCCACCGCAGGTTACGGGGTCGCAATGAGCAGTTCTTC
TRBJ2-1	few	TRBV7-8	NA	CASSLWIDEQFF	TGTGCCAGCAGCCTATGGATAGATGAGCAGTTCTTC
TRBJ2-3	few	TRBV7-9	TRBD2	CASSLEGRLAGADTQYF	TGTGCCAGCAGCTTAGAAGGAAGGCTAGCGGGAGCAGATACGCAGTATTTT
TRBJ2-1	NA	TRBV18	NA	CASSPQSLNVYNEQFF	TGTGCCAGCTCACCACAAAGTCTAAATGTCTACAATGAGCAGTTCTTC
TRBJ1-3	few	TRBV20-1	NA	CSARPRTLGNTIYF	TGCAGTGCTAGACCAAGGACACTTGGAAACACCATATATTTT
TRBJ2-1	NA	TRBV19	NA	CASSIGLARNNEQFF	TGTGCCAGTAGTATAGGCCTAGCGAGAAACAATGAGCAGTTCTTC
TRBJ2-2	few	TRBV7-9	TRBD2	CASSPQLAGWDTGELFF	TGTGCCAGCAGCCCGCAACTAGCGGGGTGGGACACCGGGGAGCTGTTTTTT
TRBJ1-5	NA	TRBV6-4	NA	CASSDRAAVRRQPQHF	TGTGCCAGCAGTGACCGGGCCGCCGTAAGAAGACAGCCCCAGCATTTT
TRBJ2-5	few	TRBV4-2	NA	CASSPLKGVQETQYF	TGTGCCAGCAGCCCACTAAAGGGTGTACAAGAGACCCAGTACTTC